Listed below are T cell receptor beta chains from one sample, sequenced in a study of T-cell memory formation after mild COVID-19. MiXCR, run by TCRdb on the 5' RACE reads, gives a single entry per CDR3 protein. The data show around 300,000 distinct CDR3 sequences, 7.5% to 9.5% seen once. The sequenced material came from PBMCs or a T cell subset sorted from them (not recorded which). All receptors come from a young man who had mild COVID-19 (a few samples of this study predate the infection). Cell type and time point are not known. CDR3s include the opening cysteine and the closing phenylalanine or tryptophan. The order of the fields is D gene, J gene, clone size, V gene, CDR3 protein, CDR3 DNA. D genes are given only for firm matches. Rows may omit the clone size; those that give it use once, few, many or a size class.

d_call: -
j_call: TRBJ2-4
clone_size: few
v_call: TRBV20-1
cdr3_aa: CSASLGGPQYF
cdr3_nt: TGCAGTGCTAGCCTAGGAGGTCCTCAGTACTTC

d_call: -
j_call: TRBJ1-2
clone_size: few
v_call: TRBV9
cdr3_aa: CASSVAGGSAYGYTF
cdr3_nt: TGTGCCAGCAGCGTAGCGGGGGGGTCGGCCTATGGCTACACCTTC

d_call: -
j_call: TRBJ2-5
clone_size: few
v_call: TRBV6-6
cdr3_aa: CASTLSGTSKETQYF
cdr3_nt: TGTGCCAGCACCCTGTCGGGGACCAGTAAAGAGACCCAGTACTTC

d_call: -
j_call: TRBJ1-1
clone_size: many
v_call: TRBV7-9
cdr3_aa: CASSRGTTPSDAF
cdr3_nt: TGTGCCAGCAGCCGTGGGACAACACCAAGTGATGCCTTT

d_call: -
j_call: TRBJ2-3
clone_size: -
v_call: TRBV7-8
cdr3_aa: CASSGPLTATSTDTQYF
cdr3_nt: TGTGCCAGCAGCGGGCCCTTGACGGCGACTAGCACAGATACGCAGTATTTT

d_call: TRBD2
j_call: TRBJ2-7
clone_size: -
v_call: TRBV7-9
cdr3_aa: CASSTRGGLTYEQYF
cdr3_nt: TGTGCCAGCAGCACCCGGGGAGGGCTCACCTACGAGCAGTACTTC

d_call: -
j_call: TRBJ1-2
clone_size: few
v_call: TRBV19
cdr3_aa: CASKIDSYNYGYTF
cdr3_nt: TGTGCCAGTAAGATCGACAGTTATAACTATGGCTACACCTTC

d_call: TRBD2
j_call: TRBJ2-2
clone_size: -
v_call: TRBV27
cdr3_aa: CASSWGSGGDVELFF
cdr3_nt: TGTGCCAGCAGTTGGGGTAGCGGGGGGGACGTGGAGCTGTTTTTT

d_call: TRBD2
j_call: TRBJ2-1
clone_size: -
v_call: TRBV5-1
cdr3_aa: CASSWSGGNNEQFF
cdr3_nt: TGCGCCAGCAGCTGGAGCGGGGGCAACAATGAGCAGTTCTTC

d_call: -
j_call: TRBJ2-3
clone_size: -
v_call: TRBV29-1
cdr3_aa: CSVEEPPRDTQYF
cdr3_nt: TGCAGCGTTGAGGAACCACCTAGGGATACGCAGTATTTT

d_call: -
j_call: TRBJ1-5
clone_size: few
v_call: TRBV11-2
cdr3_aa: CASSPTGGGAQPQHF
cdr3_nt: TGTGCCAGCAGCCCCACCGGAGGGGGTGCTCAGCCCCAGCATTTT

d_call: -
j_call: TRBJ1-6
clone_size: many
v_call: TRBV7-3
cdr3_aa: CASSPAGEGSPLHF
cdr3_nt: TGTGCCAGCAGCCCCGCGGGCGAGGGATCACCCCTCCACTTT

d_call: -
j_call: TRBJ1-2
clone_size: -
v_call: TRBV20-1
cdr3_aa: CSAGGGNDYGYTF
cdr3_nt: TGCAGTGCTGGGGGGGGTAACGACTATGGCTACACCTTC

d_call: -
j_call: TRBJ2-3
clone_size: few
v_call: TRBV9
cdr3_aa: CASSPRLQPDTQYF
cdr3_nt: TGTGCCAGCAGCCCTAGACTCCAACCAGATACGCAGTATTTT

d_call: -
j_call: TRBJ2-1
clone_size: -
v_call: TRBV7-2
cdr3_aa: CASSSDWSSYNEQFF
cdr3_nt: TGTGCCAGCAGCTCCGACTGGAGCTCCTACAATGAGCAGTTCTTC

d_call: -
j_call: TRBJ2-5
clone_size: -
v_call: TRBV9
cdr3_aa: CASSADGQSKETQYF
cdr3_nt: TGTGCCAGCAGCGCCGATGGACAGAGTAAAGAGACCCAGTACTTC

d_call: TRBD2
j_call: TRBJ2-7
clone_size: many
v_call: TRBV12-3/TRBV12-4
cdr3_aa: CASNRAGRLSYEQYF
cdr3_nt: TGTGCCAGCAATAGAGCGGGGCGGCTATCCTACGAGCAGTACTTC

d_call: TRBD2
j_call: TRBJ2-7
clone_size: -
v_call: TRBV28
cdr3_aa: CASRFLAGEGEQYF
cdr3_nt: TGTGCCAGCAGGTTCCTAGCGGGGGAGGGCGAGCAGTACTTC

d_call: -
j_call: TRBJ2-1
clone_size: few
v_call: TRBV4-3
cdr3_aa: CASKEGSNSYNEQFF
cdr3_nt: TGCGCCAGCAAAGAGGGGTCAAACTCCTACAATGAGCAGTTCTTC

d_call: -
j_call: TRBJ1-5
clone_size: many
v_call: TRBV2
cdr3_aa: CASSVYLNQPQHF
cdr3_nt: TGTGCCAGCAGTGTCTACCTCAATCAGCCCCAGCATTTT

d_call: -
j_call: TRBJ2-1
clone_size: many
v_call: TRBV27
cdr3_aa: CARRFAQTGRGEQFF
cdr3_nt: TGTGCCAGGAGATTCGCTCAAACAGGGCGGGGTGAGCAGTTCTTC

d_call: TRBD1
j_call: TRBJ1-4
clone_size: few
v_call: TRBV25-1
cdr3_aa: CASSGGTVNEKLFF
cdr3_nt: TGTGCCAGCAGTGGCGGGACAGTTAATGAAAAACTGTTTTTT

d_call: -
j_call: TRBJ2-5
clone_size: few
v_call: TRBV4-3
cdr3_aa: CASSQDSRGARETQYF
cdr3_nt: TGCGCCAGCAGCCAAGACAGCCGTGGAGCCAGGGAGACCCAGTACTTC

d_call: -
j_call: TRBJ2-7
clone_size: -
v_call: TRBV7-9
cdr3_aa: CASSAGTTYEQYF
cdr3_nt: TGTGCCAGCAGCGCCGGAACAACCTACGAGCAGTACTTC

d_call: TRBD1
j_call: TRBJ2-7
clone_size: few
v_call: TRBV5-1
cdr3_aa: CASRSQGALHEQYF
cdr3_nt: TGCGCCAGCAGATCACAGGGGGCCCTCCACGAGCAGTACTTC

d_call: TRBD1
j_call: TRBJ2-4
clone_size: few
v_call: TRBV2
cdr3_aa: CASNLDRGDIQYF
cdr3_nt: TGTGCCAGCAACCTGGACAGGGGTGACATTCAGTACTTC

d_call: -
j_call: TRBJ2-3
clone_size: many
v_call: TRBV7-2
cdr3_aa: CASSWGVGGGASTDTQYF
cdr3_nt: TGTGCCAGCAGCTGGGGGGTTGGCGGGGGCGCTAGCACAGATACGCAGTATTTT

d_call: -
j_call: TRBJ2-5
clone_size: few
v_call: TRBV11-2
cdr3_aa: CASSLGFRAKKGETQYF
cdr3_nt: TGTGCCAGCAGCTTAGGGTTTCGGGCTAAGAAAGGAGAGACCCAGTACTTC

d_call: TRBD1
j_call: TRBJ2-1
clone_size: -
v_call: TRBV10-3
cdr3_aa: CAISESGTGGLDEQFF
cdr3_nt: TGTGCCATCAGTGAGTCAGGAACAGGGGGTCTCGATGAGCAGTTCTTC

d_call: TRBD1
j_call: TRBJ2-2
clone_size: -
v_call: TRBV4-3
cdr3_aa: CASSQVIGGRGTGELFF
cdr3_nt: TGCGCCAGCAGCCAAGTTATAGGGGGCCGAGGAACCGGGGAGCTGTTTTTT

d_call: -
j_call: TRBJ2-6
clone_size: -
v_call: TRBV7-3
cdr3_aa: CASSLSPQGLAGANVLTF
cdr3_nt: TGTGCCAGCAGCTTGTCCCCCCAGGGCCTGGCCGGGGCCAACGTCCTGACTTTC

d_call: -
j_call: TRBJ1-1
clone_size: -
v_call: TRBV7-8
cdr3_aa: CASSRGYEAFF
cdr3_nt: TGTGCCAGCAGCCGAGGGTATGAAGCTTTCTTT

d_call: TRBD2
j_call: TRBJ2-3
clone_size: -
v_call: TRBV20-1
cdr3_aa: CSASPDATSGGATDTQYF
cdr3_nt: TGCAGTGCTAGCCCCGACGCCACTAGCGGGGGGGCCACAGATACGCAGTATTTT

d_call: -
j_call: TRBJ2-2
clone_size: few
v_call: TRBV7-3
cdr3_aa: CASSPGLNSGGELFF
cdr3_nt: TGTGCCAGCAGCCCGGGACTGAACTCAGGCGGGGAGCTGTTTTTT

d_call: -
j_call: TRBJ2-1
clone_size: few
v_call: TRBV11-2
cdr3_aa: CASSLVSLRGNEQFF
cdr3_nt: TGTGCCAGCAGCTTAGTGAGCCTACGGGGGAATGAGCAGTTCTTC

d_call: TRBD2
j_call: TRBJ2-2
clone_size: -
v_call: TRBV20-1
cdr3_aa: CSARDPSGTGELFF
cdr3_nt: TGCAGTGCTAGAGACCCTAGCGGCACCGGGGAGCTGTTTTTT

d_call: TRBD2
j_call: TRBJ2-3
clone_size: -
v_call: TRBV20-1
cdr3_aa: CSASGGFLTDTQYF
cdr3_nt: TGCAGTGCTAGCGGGGGGTTTCTCACAGATACGCAGTATTTT

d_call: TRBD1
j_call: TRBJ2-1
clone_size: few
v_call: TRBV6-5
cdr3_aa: CASSYSGASGGYNEQFF
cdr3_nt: TGTGCCAGCAGTTACTCAGGGGCGTCAGGGGGCTACAATGAGCAGTTCTTC

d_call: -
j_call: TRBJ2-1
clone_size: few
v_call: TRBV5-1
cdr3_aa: CASSFAVGGFDEQFF
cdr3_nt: TGCGCCAGCAGCTTTGCGGTCGGAGGGTTCGATGAGCAGTTCTTC

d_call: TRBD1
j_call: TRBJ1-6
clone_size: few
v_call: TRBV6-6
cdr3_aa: CASSETGRNSPLHF
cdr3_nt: TGTGCCAGCAGTGAGACAGGGAGGAATTCACCCCTCCACTTT

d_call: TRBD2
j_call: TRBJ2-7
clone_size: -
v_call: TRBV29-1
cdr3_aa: CSVVLAGISYEQYF
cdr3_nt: TGCAGCGTTGTTCTAGCGGGGATCTCCTACGAGCAGTACTTC

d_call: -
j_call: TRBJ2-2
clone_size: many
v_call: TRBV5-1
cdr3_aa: CASSLGQSTGELFF
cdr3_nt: TGCGCCAGCAGCTTGGGACAGAGCACCGGGGAGCTGTTTTTT

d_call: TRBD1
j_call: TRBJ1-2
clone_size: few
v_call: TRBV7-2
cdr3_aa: CASSFTTGTDHYGYTF
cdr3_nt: TGTGCCAGCAGCTTTACGACCGGGACAGACCACTATGGCTACACCTTC

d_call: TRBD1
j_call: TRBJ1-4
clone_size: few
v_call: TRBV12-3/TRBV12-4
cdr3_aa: CASSHSGTENEKLFF
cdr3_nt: TGTGCCAGCAGTCACAGCGGGACAGAGAATGAAAAACTGTTTTTT

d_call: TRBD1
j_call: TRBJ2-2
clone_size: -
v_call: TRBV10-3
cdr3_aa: CAISESDRKELFF
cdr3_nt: TGTGCCATCAGTGAGTCGGACAGGAAGGAGCTGTTTTTT

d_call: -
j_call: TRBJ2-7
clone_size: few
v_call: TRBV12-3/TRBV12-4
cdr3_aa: CASSFSQGSYEQYF
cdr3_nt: TGTGCCAGCAGTTTCAGCCAGGGTTCCTACGAGCAGTACTTC

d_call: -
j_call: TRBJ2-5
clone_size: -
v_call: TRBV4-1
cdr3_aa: CASSQGELRETQYF
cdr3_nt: TGCGCCAGCAGCCAAGGCGAATTAAGAGAGACCCAGTACTTC

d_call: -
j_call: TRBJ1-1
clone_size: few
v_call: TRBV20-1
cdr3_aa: CSARVPNTEAFF
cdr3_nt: TGCAGTGCTAGAGTGCCGAACACTGAAGCTTTCTTT

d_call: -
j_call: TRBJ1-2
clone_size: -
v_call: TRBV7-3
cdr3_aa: CASSAQGGYGYTF
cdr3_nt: TGTGCCAGCAGCGCACAAGGCGGCTATGGCTACACCTTC

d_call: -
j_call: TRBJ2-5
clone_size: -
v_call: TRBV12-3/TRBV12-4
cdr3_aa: CASRNIETQYF
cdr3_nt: TGTGCCAGCAGAAACATAGAGACCCAGTACTTC

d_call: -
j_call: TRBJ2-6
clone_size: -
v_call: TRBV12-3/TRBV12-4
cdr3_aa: CASSRSSGANVLTF
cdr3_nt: TGTGCCAGCAGTCGCAGCTCTGGGGCCAACGTCCTGACTTTC

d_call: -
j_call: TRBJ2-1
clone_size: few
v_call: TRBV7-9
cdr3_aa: CASSGRGAINNEQFF
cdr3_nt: TGTGCCAGCAGCGGGCGGGGAGCTATTAACAATGAGCAGTTCTTC

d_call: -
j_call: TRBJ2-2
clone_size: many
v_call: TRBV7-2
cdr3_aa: CASRPKSLSDTGELFF
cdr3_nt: TGTGCCAGCAGACCAAAGTCCCTATCTGACACCGGGGAGCTGTTTTTT

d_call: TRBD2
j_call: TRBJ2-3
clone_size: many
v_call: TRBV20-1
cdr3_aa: CSVEYGGSFTDTQYF
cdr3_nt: TGCAGTGTCGAATACGGCGGGAGTTTCACAGATACGCAGTATTTT

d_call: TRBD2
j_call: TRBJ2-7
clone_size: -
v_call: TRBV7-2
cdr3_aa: CASSLAASGGSSSYEQYF
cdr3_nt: TGTGCCAGCAGCTTAGCGGCTAGCGGGGGCTCTAGCTCCTACGAGCAGTACTTC